The 20 T cell receptor beta chains reported below all come from one sample, sequenced in a study of beta chain features in type 1 diabetes. Study-wide results and limits: A moderate, significant TCRB CDR3 shortening appeared in type 1 diabetes across four CD4+ subsets.

These TCRs' antigens remain unknown. Reverse transcription of all isolated RNA meant that expressed TCRB transcripts were sequenced. TCRdb keeps only in-frame clones here, not all; method: immunoSEQ multiplex PCR. Seen here are around 180,000 clones, around 7.9% observed once, and the top ten hold around 0.5%. The sample taken for sequencing was central memory CD4+ T cells from blood. The receptors here all came from a man between 18 and 29 years old with type 1 diabetes.

The chain employs TRBV18 and TRBJ2-1; no clear D gene. The CDR3 consists of 17 residues. The V end lost 6 bases, the J end lost 0 bases, and 18 bases lay between the germline ends. CDR1 and CDR2 from the germline V gene are KGHSH and LQKENI. CDR3 residues: CASSPWSGGSSYNEQFF. The CDR3 DNA follows: TGTGCCAGCTCCCCCTGGTCCGGCGGCAGCTCCTACAATGAGCAGTTCTTC.

This clone has only a few counts. The chain joins TRBV18 to TRBJ2-5; 7 positions agree with TRBD1. V lost 2 bases and J lost 11; bases outside the gene matches: 8. CDR3 size: 13 residues. Germline CDR1 is KGHSH and CDR2 is LQKENI. CDR3 sequence reads: CASSPGQVPEQYF. The CDR3 nucleotides read TGTGCCAGCTCACCAGGACAGGTACCAGAGCAGTACTTC.

The chain employs TRBV11-2 and TRBJ1-2, with TRBD1 matching 9 bases. Germline-derived CDR1 and CDR2 are SGHAT and FQNNGV. There are 13 residues in the CDR3. J gave up 8 bases and V 4 bases, and 5 bases lay outside the gene matches. CDR3 nucleotides: TGTGCCAGCAGCTCGCCGGACAGGGGCGGCTACACCTTC. This translates into CASSSPDRGGYTF.

The table lists this clone with a few counts. The CDR3 region is CASSYSKGTGDETQYF. The CDR3 DNA follows: TGTGCCAGCAGTTACTCGAAAGGGACAGGGGACGAGACCCAGTACTTC. The rearrangement joins TRBV6-5 to TRBJ2-5; 10 bases are shared with TRBD1. J was trimmed by 5 bases and V by 0 bases; bases with no gene match: 6. The CDR3 sequence is 16 residues long. Germline V gives CDR1 MNHEY, CDR2 SVGAGI.

This clone showed up just a few times. The chain joins TRBV5-4 to TRBJ2-1, with TRBD2 identical over 15 bases. The CDR3 has 18 residues. Germline V gene sequence: CDR1 SGHNT, CDR2 YYREEE (reference sequence). Trimming took 4 bases from V and 9 from J; bases not matched to a gene: 14. The CDR3 bases are TGTGCCAGCAGCAACGGACTAGCGGGAGGGCCCAGGGAGAGTGAGCAGTTCTTC. It is translated as CASSNGLAGGPRESEQFF.

This clone was recorded a few times. This chain uses TRBV28 with TRBJ2-3, with D perhaps TRBD2 (6 bases). Trimming took off 6 bases at V and 4 bases at J, with 14 bases between the two ends. The CDR3 contains 14 residues. Germline CDR1 is MDHEN and CDR2 is SYDVKM. The CDR3 bases are TGTGCCAGCAGGGGACTTTTAGCGGCAGATACGCAGTATTTT. Translation: CASRGLLAADTQYF.

This clone was observed a few times. The V gene is TRBV10-3, the J gene TRBJ1-1; 8 bases are a match to TRBD1. V gave up 10 bases and J gave up 3 bases; unmatched junction bases: 13. The CDR3 length is 15 residues. In germline, CDR1 is ENHRY, CDR2 SYGVKD. For the CDR3, the DNA is TGTGCCACGAGTCCTTGGCAGGGGGCGGACACTGAAGCTTTCTTT. Its translation: CATSPWQGADTEAFF.

This clone was detected a few times. V gene TRBV5-1 combines with J gene TRBJ2-5; possible D gene TRBD1, 6 bases. The CDR3 has 16 amino acids. The V gene's germline CDR1 is SGHRS and CDR2 YFSETQ. The V end lost 1 base, the J end lost 1 base, and 14 bases lay between the germline ends. The CDR3 nucleotides are TGCGCCAGCAGCTTGACACCGGACAGTATCCAAGAGACCCAGTACTTC. Protein product: CASSLTPDSIQETQYF. Combining the CDR3 with reference TRBV5-1 and TRBJ2-5 gives the whole variable domain KAGVTQTPRYLIKTRGQQVTLSCSPISGHRSVSWYQQTPGQGLQFLFEYFSETQRNKGNFPGRFSGRQFSNSRSEMNVSTLELGDSALYLCASSLTPDSIQETQYFGPGTRLLVL.

The chain uses TRBV5-1 and TRBJ2-5; 12 bases fit TRBD2. Germline lookup yields CDR1 SGHRS and CDR2 YFSETQ. V was pared by 4 bases and J by 2 bases, with 12 bases of the junction left unmatched. This CDR3 is built from 18 residues. The CDR3 DNA reads as TGCGCCAGCAGCCCTCCCGGACTAGCGGGGACTCCTCAAGAGACCCAGTACTTC. It yields the protein CASSPPGLAGTPQETQYF.

In its sample, this clone was seen a few times. The chain links TRBV7-2 to TRBJ1-2; D not certain. Germline V gene lookup returns CDR1 SGHTA and CDR2 FQGNSA. V was cut by 5 bases and J by 6 bases, with 19 bases left in between. The CDR3 consists of 15 residues. The CDR3 protein is CASSETRQNENGYTF. The CDR3 DNA follows: TGTGCCAGCAGCGAGACGCGGCAAAACGAGAATGGCTACACCTTC.

This clone was seen a few times. This chain joins TRBV27 and TRBJ1-1, with 8 positions matching TRBD1. The CDR3 loop spans 15 amino acids. Trimming cost V 5 bases and J 0 bases; bases outside gene matches: 5. From germline, CDR1 is MNHEY and CDR2 SMNVEV (reference sequence). CDR3 DNA: TGTGCCAGCAGTCAAGGACAGGGACTGAACACTGAAGCTTTCTTT. It codes for CASSQGQGLNTEAFF.

V gene TRBV5-6 combines with J gene TRBJ1-3; 9 nucleotides line up with TRBD1. Germline CDR1 reads SGHDT; CDR2 reads YYEEEE. With 6 bases clipped from V and 4 bases from J, the junction kept 11 bases outside the gene matches. The CDR3 consists of 16 residues. Here the CDR3 reads CASNPMGTGRGNTIYF. The CDR3 nucleotides read TGTGCCAGCAACCCCATGGGGACAGGGAGAGGAAACACCATATATTTT.

In this sample, this clone turned up a few times. The chain employs TRBV28 and TRBJ1-4; no reliable D call. Germline values: CDR1 MDHEN, CDR2 SYDVKM. V was clipped by 5 bases and J by 8 bases, with 18 bases between them. The CDR3 has 15 residues. DNA of the CDR3: TGTGCCAGCAGTCCGGTAATTGAGTCCGGGGAAAAACTGTTTTTT. Its translation: CASSPVIESGEKLFF.

Comment on this clone: This CDR3 fails to terminate in the conserved phenylalanine or tryptophan, so it likely reflects a read error. This sequence joins TRBV30 and TRBJ1-2; no firm D call. V lost 8 bases, J lost 2 bases, and 33 bases lay in between. The CDR3 has 19 amino acids. The V gene's germline CDR1 is GTSNPN and CDR2 SVGIG (reference sequence). The CDR3 protein is CARDVPRRGSYPWNYGYTL. DNA of the CDR3: TGTGCCCGTGATGTCCCCCGCAGAGGGAGCTATCCATGGAACTATGGCTACACCCTC.

The chain employs TRBV5-4 and TRBJ2-3; the match to TRBD2 covers 8 bases. Trimming removed 4 bases from V and 8 bases from J; junction bases left unmatched: 12. This CDR3 is built from 15 residues. The germline V gene encodes CDR1 SGHNT and CDR2 YYREEE (reference sequence). The CDR3 region is CASSQTGGEAGTQYF. The CDR3 DNA sequence: TGTGCCAGCAGCCAAACCGGGGGGGAGGCCGGTACGCAGTATTTT.

The CDR3 sequence: CASSLGASLSSTDTQYF. In DNA, the CDR3 is TGCGCCAGCAGCTTGGGGGCCAGTCTCTCTAGCACAGATACGCAGTATTTT. The chain carries TRBV5-1 and TRBJ2-3; unclear D gene. The CDR3 is 17 amino acids. Germline CDR1 SGHRS, CDR2 YFSETQ. The V gene lost 0 bases and the J gene lost 0 bases, with 14 bases spanning the gap.

The genes are TRBV15 and TRBJ2-1, with 12 bases aligning to TRBD2. The CDR3 extends over 14 amino acids. Germline CDR1 is LNHNV and CDR2 is YYDKDF (reference sequence). The trim removed 6 bases at V and 5 bases at J, leaving 2 bases unmatched. In nucleotides, the CDR3 is TGTGCCACCAGGTGGACTAGCGGGAACAATGAGCAGTTCTTC. Its protein is CATRWTSGNNEQFF.

This clone was counted only a few times. CDR3 nucleotides: TGTGCCAGCAGCCGCCGAAGGGCAGGGGCGGCCGAAAAACTGTTTTTT. This codes for CASSRRRAGAAEKLFF. V usage is TRBV14 and J usage is TRBJ1-4, with D possibly matching TRBD1 (6 bases). The ends were cut back, 4 bases at V and 8 bases at J, with 20 bases in the middle. Germline V gene sequence: CDR1 SGHDN, CDR2 FVKESK. This CDR3 is built from 16 residues.

On this clone: One end of the junction does not line up with germline, which may come from a read error. The V gene is TRBV6-1, the J gene TRBJ2-6, with a possible D match to TRBD2 (6 bases). The CDR3 runs 17 residues. CDR1 is MNHNS and CDR2 is SASEGT in the germline V gene. The CDR3 loop reads CAISESGGGAGANVLTF. The CDR3 DNA sequence: TGTGCCATCAGTGAGTCGGGTGGAGGGGCTGGGGCCAACGTCCTGACTTTC.

This clone was seen a few times. V is TRBV27 and J is TRBJ2-7; 7 positions match TRBD1. With 5 bases clipped from V and 4 bases from J, the junction kept 11 bases outside the gene matches. Per germline, CDR1 MNHEY and CDR2 SMNVEV (reference sequence). The CDR3 spans 15 residues. The CDR3 loop reads CASSQSGTAHYEQYF. The DNA of the CDR3 is TGTGCCAGCAGTCAGTCCGGGACAGCTCATTACGAGCAGTACTTC.